These 23 T cell receptor beta chains originate from one sample sequenced in a study of T cell clonality in common variable immunodeficiency (dated by TCRdb to between 2014 and 2017). The library came from the immunoSEQ multiplex PCR assay. Not all clones reach the TCRdb copy of this immuneACCESS table, which keeps in-frame sequences only. Checked studies attribute under half of the gap to unresolved V genes and leave the rest unexplained. This sample holds approximately 51,000 clones in total, without any singletons. The ten largest clones add up to about 6% of the sample. Sequencing used peripheral blood mononuclear cells. Receptor source: a person aged 18-69 years in good health.

This clone was found many times. The CDR3 end falls 3 residues outside the read, so it is completed with the germline J gene. V gene TRBV20-1 combines with J gene TRBJ2-5; 9 bases are a match to TRBD1. Losses at the gene ends were 6 bases for V and 7 bases for J; bases not matched to a gene: 9. CDR3 length: 13 residues. The germline CDR1 and CDR2 sequences are DFQATT and SNEGSKA (reference sequence). CDR3 loop: CSAAGTGFWTQYF. Partial CDR3 DNA: TGCAGTGCCGCCGGGACAGGGTTTTGGACC.

There are many counts of this clone. The read ends 3 residues before the CDR3 terminus; that terminus is restored from the germline J gene. The rearrangement uses TRBV18 and TRBJ2-7, with a weak D call TRBD1 (5 bases). Germline values: CDR1 KGHSH, CDR2 LQKENI. V dropped 3 bases and J dropped 5 bases, with 8 bases sitting between them. This CDR3 region has 12 residues. CDR3 loop: CASSPSGNEQYF. CDR3 bases read: TGTGCCAGCTCACCTTCAGGGAACGAG.

This clone was recorded at least ten times. The CDR3 end is not reached by the read, which stops 3 residues before it; the germline J gene fills it in. The gene calls are TRBV20-1 and TRBJ2-7; 7 bases agree with TRBD1. The CDR3 is 14 residues long. V gave up 0 bases and J gave up 2 bases; unmatched junction bases: 4. In germline, CDR1 is DFQATT, CDR2 SNEGSKA (reference sequence). CDR3 region: CSARDRTGAYEQYF. The CDR3 DNA, read in part, is TGCAGTGCTAGAGATCGGACAGGAGCCTACGAG.

Regarding this clone: Sequencing ends 3 residues short of the CDR3 end; the germline J gene provides the rest. The chain has TRBV19 and TRBJ1-5; 9 bases agree with TRBD1. J was trimmed by 3 bases and V by 3 bases; bases with no gene match: 3. Germline V gives CDR1 LNHDA, CDR2 SQIVND (reference sequence). CDR3 size: 15 residues. The covered CDR3 bases are TGTGCCAGTAGTATTCGGGACAGGGTCAATCAGCCC. Amino acids: CASSIRDRVNQP. The complete CDR3 protein is CASSIRDRVNQPQHF.

Many counts were recorded for this clone. The CDR3 extends 3 residues past the end of the read, so its final part is completed from the germline J gene. The chain joins TRBV20-1 to TRBJ1-5, with D tentatively TRBD1 (5 bases). Per the germline V gene, CDR1 is DFQATT and CDR2 is SNEGSKA (reference sequence). The CDR3 loop spans 16 amino acids. V was pared by 2 bases and J by 1 base, with 15 bases between. This CDR3 is CSARFYQGGSNQPQHF. The CDR3 bases that were read are TGCAGTGCTAGATTTTACCAGGGTGGAAGCAATCAGCCC.

This clone was found many times. With the read ending 3 residues before the CDR3 end, the germline J gene is used to fill in that end. The gene calls are TRBV18 and TRBJ2-1, with 9 bases aligning to TRBD2. The CDR3 spans 15 residues. V dropped 3 bases and J dropped 7; count of bases not matched to a gene: 7. Per the germline V gene, CDR1 is KGHSH and CDR2 is LQKENI. The CDR3 loop is CASSPAGLALNEQFF. The covered CDR3 bases are TGTGCCAGCTCACCTGCGGGACTAGCCCTGAATGAG.

Comment on this clone: Read data end 3 residues before the CDR3 end; the end is taken from the germline J gene. V is TRBV5-1 and J is TRBJ2-3, with D perhaps matching TRBD1 (5 bases). V was cut by 3 bases and J by 4 bases, with 9 bases left in between. CDR3 length: 13 residues. Per germline, CDR1 SGHRS and CDR2 YFSETQ. The CDR3 bases that were read are TGCGCCAGCAGCTCGGACAACCCAGATACG. Translated, it gives CASSSDNPDT. The complete CDR3 protein is CASSSDNPDTQYF.

This clone showed up many times. The sequenced fragment ends 3 residues before the CDR3 boundary, so the rest is inferred from the germline J gene. The J gene is TRBJ2-1, the V gene TRBV10-3, with TRBD2 identical over 9 bases. The CDR3 extends over 14 amino acids. Germline CDR1 is ENHRY and CDR2 is SYGVKD. This CDR3 is CASSEAGGRSEQFF. The DNA read from the CDR3 is TGTGCATCGAGCGAGGCGGGGGGGCGAAGTGAG.

In this sample, this clone turned up a few times. A much larger clone lies a single base off, so this may be a read error. The read ends 3 residues shy of where the CDR3 ends; the end is completed using the germline J gene. The V and J genes are TRBV6-2 or TRBV6-3 and TRBJ2-7; unclear D gene. The germline V gene has CDR1 MNHEY and CDR2 SVGEGT. This CDR3 spans 15 amino acids. CDR3 DNA, as far as it was read: TGTGCCAGCTGTTACGTGCCGGGTATGATCTACGAG. It yields the protein CASCYVPGMIYE. The whole CDR3 protein reads CASCYVPGMIYEQYF.

Many counts were recorded for this clone. From the germline J gene comes the end of the CDR3, since the read stops 3 residues before it. The chain links TRBV19 to TRBJ1-1; D might be TRBD1 (5 bases). Germline V gene lookup returns CDR1 LNHDA and CDR2 SQIVND (reference sequence). Trimming shortened V by 5 bases and J by 6 bases, and 19 bases separated the two germline ends. The CDR3 covers 15 residues. The DNA read from the CDR3 is TGTGCCAGTAGTCATAGGGGCCAGGGTGCCGCTGAA. Translating gives CASSHRGQGAAE. From start to end, the CDR3 is CASSHRGQGAAEAFF.

This clone appeared many times. The read halts 3 residues ahead of the CDR3 end, with the missing end drawn from the germline J gene. This chain uses TRBV5-1 with TRBJ2-7; D may be TRBD1 (6 bases). The germline gives CDR1 SGHRS, CDR2 YFSETQ. V gave up 5 bases and J gave up 1 base, with 13 bases separating them. This CDR3 has 14 residues. CDR3 DNA (partial): TGCGCCAGCAGTCTACAGGGATCGTCCTACGAG. Protein sequence: CASSLQGSSYE. The whole CDR3 protein is CASSLQGSSYEQYF.

This clone was picked up many times. Sequencing ends 3 residues short of the CDR3 end; the germline J gene provides the rest. Other nucleotide sequences from this sample produce the same CDR3. The chain combines TRBV19 with TRBJ2-5, with 7 bases fitting TRBD2. Germline V gives CDR1 LNHDA, CDR2 SQIVND (reference sequence). V shed 3 bases and J 0 bases; nucleotides not matched to a gene: 7. This CDR3 is 16 amino acids long. The chain's CDR3 is CASSIVRGSYQETQYF. The covered CDR3 bases are TGTGCCAGTAGTATTGTGCGGGGGTCTTACCAAGAGACC.

There are many counts of this clone. The CDR3 end is not reached by the read, which stops 3 residues before it; the germline J gene fills it in. V and J are TRBV5-6 and TRBJ2-3; 7 bases agree with TRBD1. CDR1 SGHDT and CDR2 YYEEEE come from the germline V gene. The CDR3 extends over 14 amino acids. Incomplete CDR3 DNA: TGTGCCAGCAGCGAGGGACAGATCAATCAGCCG. It encodes CASSEGQINQP. The full CDR3 protein reads CASSEGQINQPQYF.

This clone has at least ten counts. The CDR3 sequence: CASIPGQARGYGYTF. CDR3 bases read: TGTGCCAGCATCCCGGGACAGGCGAGGGGATATGGC. The genes are TRBV6-2 or TRBV6-3 and TRBJ1-2; 8 bases line up with TRBD1. The sequenced fragment ends 3 residues before the CDR3 boundary, so the rest is inferred from the germline J gene. Germline CDR1 and CDR2: MNHEY and SVGEGT. The CDR3 spans 15 residues. After removal of 7 bases from V and 5 bases from J, the junction contained 12 bases not matched to a gene.

This clone was recorded at least ten times. Coverage ceases 3 residues before the CDR3 finishes, and the germline J gene fills in the end. J is TRBJ2-5 and V is TRBV5-1; tentative D call: TRBD1 (6 bases). The CDR3 runs 15 residues. V shed 7 bases and J shed 5 bases, with 21 bases lying between them. CDR1 SGHRS and CDR2 YFSETQ come from the germline V gene. CDR3 protein: CASLQGVGAGETQYF. The part of the CDR3 DNA that was read is TGCGCCAGCCTACAGGGTGTGGGGGCTGGGGAGACC. Full variable domain (outside the CDR3, taken from reference TRBV5-1 and TRBJ2-5): KAGVTQTPRYLIKTRGQQVTLSCSPISGHRSVSWYQQTPGQGLQFLFEYFSETQRNKGNFPGRFSGRQFSNSRSEMNVSTLELGDSALYLCASLQGVGAGETQYFGPGTRLLVL.

This clone has a count of ten or more. The read halts 3 residues ahead of the CDR3 end, with the missing end drawn from the germline J gene. The rearrangement links TRBV20-1 to TRBJ2-2; TRBD2 matches 7 bases. The CDR3 has 14 residues. V shed 3 bases, J shed 6 bases, and the junction held 7 bases outside the gene matches. Germline V CDR1 and CDR2: DFQATT, SNEGSKA (reference sequence). The CDR3 loop reads CSARGVAGPGELFF. The DNA read from the CDR3 is TGCAGTGCTAGGGGGGTAGCGGGCCCCGGGGAG.

This clone showed up many times. The CDR3 end is not reached by the read, which stops 3 residues before it; the germline J gene fills it in. The J gene is TRBJ2-3, the V gene TRBV5-5, with 11 bases aligning to TRBD2. Germline V gives CDR1 SGHKS, CDR2 YYEKEE (reference sequence). The trim removed 4 bases at V and 5 bases at J, leaving 6 bases unmatched. The CDR3 covers 15 residues. CDR3 DNA (partial): TGTGCCAGCAGCCCACTAGCGGGGGTTGGAGATACG. Its protein product is CASSPLAGVGDT. The entire CDR3 is CASSPLAGVGDTQYF.

This clone was detected many times. The sequenced fragment ends 3 residues before the CDR3 boundary, so the rest is inferred from the germline J gene. The rearrangement joins TRBV20-1 to TRBJ1-4, with D possibly TRBD1 on 5 matching bases. Trimming pared 3 bases from V and 4 bases from J, leaving 12 bases between. Per the germline V gene, CDR1 is DFQATT and CDR2 is SNEGSKA (reference sequence). This CDR3 has 14 residues. CDR3 protein: CSASTGAFNEKLFF. The covered CDR3 bases are TGCAGTGCTAGTACAGGAGCCTTTAATGAAAAA.

At least ten counts were recorded for this clone. Sequencing ends 3 residues short of the CDR3 end; the germline J gene provides the rest. The V and J genes are TRBV4-2 and TRBJ2-2; 7 positions match TRBD1. Losses at the gene ends were 2 bases for V and 4 bases for J; bases not matched to a gene: 4. Germline loops: CDR1 LGHNA, CDR2 YNFKEQ. The CDR3 covers 15 residues. The CDR3 spells CASSQWGQLTGELFF. The CDR3 DNA, read in part, is TGTGCCAGCAGCCAATGGGGACAGCTCACCGGGGAG.

To note about this clone: The read ends 3 residues shy of where the CDR3 ends; the end is completed using the germline J gene. This rearrangement joins TRBV19 to TRBJ1-2, with D maybe TRBD1 (5 bases). The CDR3 contains 16 residues. Germline V gene sequence: CDR1 LNHDA, CDR2 SQIVND (reference sequence). CDR3 loop: CASSKNDLTAKNIYTF. The CDR3 DNA, read in part, is TGTGCCAGTAGTAAGAACGACCTGACAGCCAAAAACATC.

This clone showed up just a few times. The CDR3 goes on 3 residues after the read ends, and that part is filled in from the germline J gene. The V call is TRBV30, the J call TRBJ1-2; D uncertain. The CDR3 consists of 16 residues. Per the germline V gene, CDR1 is GTSNPN and CDR2 is SVGIG (reference sequence). CDR3: CAWRGTLADSYNDYTF. CDR3 DNA, as far as it was read: TGTGCCTGGAGGGGAACTCTAGCGGATTCCTACAATGAC.

Many counts were recorded for this clone. The DNA ends 3 residues before the CDR3 does, and the rest of the CDR3 is filled in from the germline J gene. The rearrangement links TRBV18 to TRBJ2-1; 12 bases are a match to TRBD2. The V and J ends lost 5 bases and 3 bases, in that order; junction bases with no gene match: 17. The CDR3 has 20 residues. Germline V gene lookup returns CDR1 KGHSH and CDR2 LQKENI. The part of the CDR3 DNA that was read is TGTGCCAGCTCATCCCGTCCGGCTAGCGGGGGGGTCACCCTCTACAATGAG. This encodes CASSSRPASGGVTLYNE. In full, the CDR3 reads CASSSRPASGGVTLYNEQFF.

This clone was detected ten times or more. The read comes to an end 3 residues before the CDR3 does, leaving the germline J gene to fill in the end. This chain connects TRBV5-1 to TRBJ2-7; perhaps TRBD1 as D (6 bases). The CDR3 extends over 14 amino acids. Germline V lookup: CDR1 SGHRS, CDR2 YFSETQ. The V and J ends lost 4 bases and 1 base respectively, with 12 bases between them. The part of the CDR3 DNA that was read is TGCGCCAGCAGCGGGGGACACGGGTCCTACGAG. Its protein is CASSGGHGSYE. From start to end, the CDR3 is CASSGGHGSYEQYF.